This T cell receptor beta chain was obtained from a study of control samples from healthy donors and cancer patients. The protocol was immunoSEQ multiplex PCR, while the TCRdb copy is restricted to in-frame clones and leaves out a portion. Seen here are about 160,000 clones, 80% to 90% observed once, and the top ten hold 12%. The CDR3 sequence is 18 residues long. Germline V gene lookup returns CDR1 SGHVS and CDR2 FNYEAQ. V lost 0 bases and J lost 2; bases outside the gene matches: 10. The sample was blood. V gene TRBV7-6 combines with J gene TRBJ2-5, with 9 positions matching TRBD2. This clonotype was sampled from a young man in good health. The CDR3 nucleotides read TGTGCCAGCAGCTTAGCTGGAGTTAGCGGGGGATTACAAGAGACCCAGTACTTC. It yields the protein CASSLAGVSGGLQETQYF.